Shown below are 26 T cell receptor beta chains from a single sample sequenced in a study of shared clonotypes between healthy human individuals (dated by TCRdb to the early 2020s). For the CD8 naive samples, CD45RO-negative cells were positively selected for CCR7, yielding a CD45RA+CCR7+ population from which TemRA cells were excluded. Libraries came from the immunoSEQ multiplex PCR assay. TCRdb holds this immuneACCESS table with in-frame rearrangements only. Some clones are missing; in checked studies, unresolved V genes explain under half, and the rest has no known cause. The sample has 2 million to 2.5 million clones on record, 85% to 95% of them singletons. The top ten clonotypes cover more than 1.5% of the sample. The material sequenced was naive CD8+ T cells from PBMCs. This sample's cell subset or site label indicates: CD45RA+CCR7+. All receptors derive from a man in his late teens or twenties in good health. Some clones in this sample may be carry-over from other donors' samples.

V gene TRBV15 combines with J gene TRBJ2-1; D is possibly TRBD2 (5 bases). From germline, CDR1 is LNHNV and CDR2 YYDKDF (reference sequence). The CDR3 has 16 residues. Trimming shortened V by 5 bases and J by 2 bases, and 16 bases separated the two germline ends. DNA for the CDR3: TGTGCCACCAGCTCCACTAAGGAGGTTCCCTACAATGAGCAGTTCTTC. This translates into CATSSTKEVPYNEQFF.

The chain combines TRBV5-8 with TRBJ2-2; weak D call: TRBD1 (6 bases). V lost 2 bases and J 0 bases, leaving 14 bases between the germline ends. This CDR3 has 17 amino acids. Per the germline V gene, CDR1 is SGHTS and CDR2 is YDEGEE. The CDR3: CASSFRQGWANTGELFF. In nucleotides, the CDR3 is TGTGCCAGCAGCTTTCGTCAGGGGTGGGCGAACACCGGGGAGCTGTTTTTT.

CDR3 amino acids: CASSFQGAFGNTIYF. The CDR3 region has the DNA TGTGCCAGCAGCTTTCAGGGGGCCTTTGGAAACACCATATATTTT. The chain has TRBV5-6 and TRBJ1-3; 8 bases line up with TRBD1. Losses at the gene ends were 2 bases for V and 3 bases for J; bases not matched to a gene: 4. The CDR3 has 15 residues. Germline loops: CDR1 SGHDT, CDR2 YYEEEE.

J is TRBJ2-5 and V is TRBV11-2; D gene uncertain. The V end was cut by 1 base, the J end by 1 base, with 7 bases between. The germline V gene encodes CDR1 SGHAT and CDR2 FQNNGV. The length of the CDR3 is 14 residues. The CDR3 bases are TGTGCCAGCAGCTTAGCCGGTACCCAAGAGACCCAGTACTTC. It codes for CASSLAGTQETQYF.

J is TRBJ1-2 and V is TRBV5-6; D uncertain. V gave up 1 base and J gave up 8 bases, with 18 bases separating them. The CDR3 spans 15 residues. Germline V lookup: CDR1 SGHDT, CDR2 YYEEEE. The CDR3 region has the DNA TGTGCCAGCAGCTTGTGGGAGGATCCCACTAGGGGCTACACCTTC. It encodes CASSLWEDPTRGYTF.

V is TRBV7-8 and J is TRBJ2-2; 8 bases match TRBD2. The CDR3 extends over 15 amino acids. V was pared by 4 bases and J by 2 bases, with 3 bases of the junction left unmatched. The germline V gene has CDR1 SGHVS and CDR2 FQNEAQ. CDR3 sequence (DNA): TGTGCCAGCAGCTCACTAGCGGTAAACACCGGGGAGCTGTTTTTT. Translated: CASSSLAVNTGELFF.

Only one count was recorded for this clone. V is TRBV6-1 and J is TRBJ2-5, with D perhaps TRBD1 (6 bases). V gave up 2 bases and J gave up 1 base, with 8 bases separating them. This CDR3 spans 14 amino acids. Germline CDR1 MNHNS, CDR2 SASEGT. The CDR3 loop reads CASSETGTQETQYF. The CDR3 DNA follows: TGTGCCAGCAGTGAAACAGGGACCCAAGAGACCCAGTACTTC.

The CDR3 sequence: CASSQVGDRVGYTF. CDR3 in DNA: TGCGCCAGCAGCCAAGTTGGGGACAGGGTCGGCTACACCTTC. This chain links TRBV4-1 with TRBJ1-2; 9 positions match TRBD1. J was trimmed by 8 bases and V by 1 base; bases with no gene match: 5. This CDR3 is 14 amino acids long. From germline, CDR1 is MGHRA and CDR2 YSYEKL.

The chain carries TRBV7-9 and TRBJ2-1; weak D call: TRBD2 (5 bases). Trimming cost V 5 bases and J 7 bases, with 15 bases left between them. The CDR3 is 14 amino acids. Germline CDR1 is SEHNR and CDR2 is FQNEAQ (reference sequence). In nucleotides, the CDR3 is TGTGCCAGCAGCCTCAAGGACTTAGTTAATGAGCAGTTCTTC. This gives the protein CASSLKDLVNEQFF.

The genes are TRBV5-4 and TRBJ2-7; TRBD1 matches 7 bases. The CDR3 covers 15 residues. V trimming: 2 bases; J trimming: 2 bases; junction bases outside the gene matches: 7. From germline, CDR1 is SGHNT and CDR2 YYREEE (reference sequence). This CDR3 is CASSFDRAPTYEQYF. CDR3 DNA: TGTGCCAGCAGCTTCGACAGGGCCCCCACCTACGAGCAGTACTTC.

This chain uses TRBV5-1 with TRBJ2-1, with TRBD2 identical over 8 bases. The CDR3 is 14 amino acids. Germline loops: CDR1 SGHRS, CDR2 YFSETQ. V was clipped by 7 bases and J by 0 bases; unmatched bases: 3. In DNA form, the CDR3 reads TGCGCCAGCCAGCGGGAGAGCTCCTACAATGAGCAGTTCTTC. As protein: CASQRESSYNEQFF.

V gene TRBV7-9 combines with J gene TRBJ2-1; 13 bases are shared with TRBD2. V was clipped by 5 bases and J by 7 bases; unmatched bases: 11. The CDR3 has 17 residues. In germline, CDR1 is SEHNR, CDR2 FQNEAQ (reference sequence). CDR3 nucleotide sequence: TGTGCCAGCAGCCGGGGCGGGACTAGCGGGATGGAAAATGAGCAGTTCTTC. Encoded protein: CASSRGGTSGMENEQFF. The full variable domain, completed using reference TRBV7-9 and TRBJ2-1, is DTGVSQNPRHKITKRGQNVTFRCDPISEHNRLYWYRQTLGQGPEFLTYFQNEAQLEKSRLLSDRFSAERPKGSFSTLEIQRTEQGDSAMYLCASSRGGTSGMENEQFFGPGTRLTVL.

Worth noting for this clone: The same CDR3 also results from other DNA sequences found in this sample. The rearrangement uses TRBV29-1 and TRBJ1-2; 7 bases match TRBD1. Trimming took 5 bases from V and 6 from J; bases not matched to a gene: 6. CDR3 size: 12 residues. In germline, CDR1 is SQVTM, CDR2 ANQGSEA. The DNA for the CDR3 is TGCAGCGTTTCGACAGGGACTGATGGCTACACCTTC. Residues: CSVSTGTDGYTF.

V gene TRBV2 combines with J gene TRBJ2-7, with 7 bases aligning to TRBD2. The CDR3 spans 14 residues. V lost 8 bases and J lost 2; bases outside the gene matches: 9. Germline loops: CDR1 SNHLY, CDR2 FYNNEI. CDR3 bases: TGTGCCAGCGGGCGGGGGACGGCGACCTACGAGCAGTACTTC. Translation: CASGRGTATYEQYF.

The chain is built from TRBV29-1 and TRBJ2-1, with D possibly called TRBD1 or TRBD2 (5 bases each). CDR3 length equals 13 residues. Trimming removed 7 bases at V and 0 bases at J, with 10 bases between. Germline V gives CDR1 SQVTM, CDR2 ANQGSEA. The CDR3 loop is CSEGDSSYNEQFF. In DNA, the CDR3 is TGCAGCGAGGGAGACAGCTCCTACAATGAGCAGTTCTTC.

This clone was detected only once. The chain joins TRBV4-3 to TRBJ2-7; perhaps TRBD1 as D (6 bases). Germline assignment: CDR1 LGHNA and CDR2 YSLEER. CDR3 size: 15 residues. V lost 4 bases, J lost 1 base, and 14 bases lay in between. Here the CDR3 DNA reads TGCGCCAGCAGCCTTCGCTTGGACAGATCCTACGAGCAGTACTTC. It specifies CASSLRLDRSYEQYF.

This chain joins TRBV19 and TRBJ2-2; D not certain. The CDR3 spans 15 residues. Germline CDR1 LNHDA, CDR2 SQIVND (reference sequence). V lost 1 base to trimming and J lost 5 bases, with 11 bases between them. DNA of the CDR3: TGTGCCAGTAGTATAGGATCTGGCGGTACCGGGGAGCTGTTTTTT. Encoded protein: CASSIGSGGTGELFF.

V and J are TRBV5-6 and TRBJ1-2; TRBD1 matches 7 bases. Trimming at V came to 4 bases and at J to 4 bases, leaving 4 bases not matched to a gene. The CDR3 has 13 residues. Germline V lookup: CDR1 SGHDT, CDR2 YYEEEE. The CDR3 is CASSDRDSYGYTF. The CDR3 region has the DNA TGTGCCAGCAGCGACCGGGACAGCTATGGCTACACCTTC.

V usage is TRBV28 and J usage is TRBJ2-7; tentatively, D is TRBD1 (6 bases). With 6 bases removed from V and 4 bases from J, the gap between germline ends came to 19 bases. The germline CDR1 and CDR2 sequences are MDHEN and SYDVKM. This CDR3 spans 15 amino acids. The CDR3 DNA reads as TGTGCCAGCAGGCTACAGGGTGTTAGCAGGTACGAGCAGTACTTC. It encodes CASRLQGVSRYEQYF.

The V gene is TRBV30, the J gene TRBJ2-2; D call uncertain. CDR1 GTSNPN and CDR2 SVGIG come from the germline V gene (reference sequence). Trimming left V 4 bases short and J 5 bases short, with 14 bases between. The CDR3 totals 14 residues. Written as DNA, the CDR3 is TGTGCCTGGAATCCCGGCACCCGAACCGGGGAGCTGTTTTTT. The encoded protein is CAWNPGTRTGELFF.

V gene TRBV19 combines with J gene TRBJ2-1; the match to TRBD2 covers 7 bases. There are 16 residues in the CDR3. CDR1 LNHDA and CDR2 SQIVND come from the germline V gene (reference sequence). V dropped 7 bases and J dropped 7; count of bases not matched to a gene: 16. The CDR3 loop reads CASNPPGSGVGNEQFF. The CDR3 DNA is TGTGCCAGTAACCCTCCGGGGAGCGGGGTTGGGAATGAGCAGTTCTTC.

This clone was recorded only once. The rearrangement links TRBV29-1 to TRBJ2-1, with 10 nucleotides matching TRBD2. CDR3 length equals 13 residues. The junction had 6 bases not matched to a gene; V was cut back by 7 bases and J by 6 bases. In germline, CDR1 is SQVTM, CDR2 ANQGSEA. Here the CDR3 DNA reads TGCAGCGCTCTAGCGGGGGATATCAATGAGCAGTTCTTC. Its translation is CSALAGDINEQFF.

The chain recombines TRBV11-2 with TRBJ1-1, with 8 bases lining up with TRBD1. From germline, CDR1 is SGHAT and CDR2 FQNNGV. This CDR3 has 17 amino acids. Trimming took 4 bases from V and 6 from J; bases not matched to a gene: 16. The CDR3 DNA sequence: TGTGCCAGCAGCTCCTGGACAGGGCCCACCCGAGCCTCTGAAGCTTTCTTT. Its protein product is CASSSWTGPTRASEAFF.

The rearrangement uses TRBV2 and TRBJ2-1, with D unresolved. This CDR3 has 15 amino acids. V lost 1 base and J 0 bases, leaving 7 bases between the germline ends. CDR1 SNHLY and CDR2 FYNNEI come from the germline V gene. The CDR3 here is CASSEGTLSYNEQFF. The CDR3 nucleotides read TGTGCCAGCAGTGAAGGGACCCTCTCCTACAATGAGCAGTTCTTC.

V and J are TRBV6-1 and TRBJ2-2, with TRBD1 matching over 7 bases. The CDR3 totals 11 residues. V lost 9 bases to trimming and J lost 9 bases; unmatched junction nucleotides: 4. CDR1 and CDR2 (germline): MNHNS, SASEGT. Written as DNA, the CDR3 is TGTGCCAGTGAGGGGGCCTGGGAGCTGTTTTTT. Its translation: CASEGAWELFF.

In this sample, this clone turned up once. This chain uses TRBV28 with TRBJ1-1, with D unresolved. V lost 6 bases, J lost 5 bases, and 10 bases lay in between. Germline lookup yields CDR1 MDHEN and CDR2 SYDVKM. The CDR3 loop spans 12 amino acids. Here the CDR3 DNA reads TGTGCCAGCAGAGTTATAGGGACTGAAGCTTTCTTT. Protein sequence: CASRVIGTEAFF.